Below, 14 T cell receptor beta chains from the same sample are listed, as sequenced in a study of OX40 agonist ivuxolimab in advanced cancers. Library generation was performed with the immunoSEQ multiplex PCR assay. The source is immuneACCESS, and TCRdb retained only in-frame sequences with V and J called. Part of the clones is not carried over; for the studies checked, unresolved V genes explain less than half of this, and the remainder is unexplained. The sample yields about 59,000 clones; about 87% were counted once. 0.37% of the sample comes from the top ten. Specimen: CD4+ or CD8+ T cells sorted from blood, collected in a trial of the OX40 agonist ivuxolimab. The receptors originated from an adult with an advanced solid tumor such as melanoma, head and neck, liver or kidney cancer.

The genes are TRBV5-6 and TRBJ1-4; D remains ambiguous. Deletions cut 1 base from V and 6 bases from J, with 10 bases between. Germline CDR1 is SGHDT and CDR2 is YYEEEE. The CDR3 is made up of 14 amino acids. The CDR3 nucleotides are TGTGCCAGCAGCTTGTCGAGGTTCTATGAAAAACTGTTTTTT. This encodes CASSLSRFYEKLFF.

This clone was detected once. This chain joins TRBV28 and TRBJ1-2; D uncertain. CDR1 and CDR2 (germline): MDHEN, SYDVKM. This CDR3 contains 15 residues. V dropped 7 bases and J dropped 1 base, with 16 bases sitting between them. The CDR3: CASIYESNNNYGYTF. DNA for the CDR3: TGTGCCAGCATCTACGAGAGCAATAATAACTATGGCTACACCTTC.

J is TRBJ1-4 and V is TRBV5-4; tentative D call: TRBD1 (6 bases). Germline V gene lookup returns CDR1 SGHNT and CDR2 YYREEE (reference sequence). This CDR3 is 15 amino acids long. Trimming took off 4 bases at V and 7 bases at J, with 17 bases between the two ends. The CDR3 sequence: CASSVDGGRPEKLFF. The CDR3 coding sequence is TGTGCCAGCAGCGTGGACGGGGGGCGCCCTGAAAAACTGTTTTTT.

V is TRBV19 and J is TRBJ1-1, with 7 bases lining up with TRBD1. V shed 3 bases, J shed 1 base, and the junction held 2 bases outside the gene matches. The CDR3 runs 14 residues. CDR1 and CDR2 from the germline V gene are LNHDA and SQIVND (reference sequence). The CDR3 bases are TGTGCCAGTAGTATGTCAGGGGGGAACACTGAAGCTTTCTTT. It codes for CASSMSGGNTEAFF.

The J gene is TRBJ2-7, the V gene TRBV18, with 11 bases matching TRBD2. V was clipped by 4 bases and J by 2 bases; unmatched bases: 7. This CDR3 is 16 amino acids long. CDR1 is KGHSH, CDR2 LQKENI, per germline. For the CDR3, the DNA is TGTGCCAGCTCACTAGGGACTAGCGGCTCACCCTACGAGCAGTACTTC. This sequence encodes CASSLGTSGSPYEQYF. Complete variable domain (other parts from reference TRBV18 and TRBJ2-7): NAGVMQNPRHLVRRRGQEARLRCSPMKGHSHVYWYRQLPEEGLKFMVYLQKENIIDESGMPKERFSAEFPKEGPSILRIQQVVRGDSAAYFCASSLGTSGSPYEQYFGPGTRLTVT.

V and J are TRBV5-1 and TRBJ2-1; no firm D call. V lost 3 bases, J lost 8 bases, and 6 bases lay in between. The CDR3 spans 11 residues. Looked up from germline, CDR1 is SGHRS and CDR2 is YFSETQ. The CDR3 here is CASSSWDEQFF. Written as DNA, the CDR3 is TGCGCCAGCAGCTCCTGGGATGAGCAGTTCTTC.

This chain connects TRBV14 to TRBJ2-1; possibly TRBD2 for D (6 bases). The V and J ends lost 1 base and 4 bases respectively, with 11 bases between them. CDR3 length equals 15 residues. Germline CDR1 is SGHDN and CDR2 is FVKESK. Here the CDR3 reads CASSQGWTKYNEQFF. CDR3 nucleotides: TGTGCCAGCAGCCAAGGATGGACTAAGTACAATGAGCAGTTCTTC. Full variable domain (remainder filled in from reference TRBV14 and TRBJ2-1): EAGVTQFPSHSVIEKGQTVTLRCDPISGHDNLYWYRRVMGKEIKFLLHFVKESKQDESGMPNNRFLAERTGGTYSTLKVQPAELEDSGVYFCASSQGWTKYNEQFFGPGTRLTVL.

The chain recombines TRBV5-1 with TRBJ2-1; 9 bases are a match to TRBD1. From germline, CDR1 is SGHRS and CDR2 YFSETQ. CDR3 length: 15 residues. Unmatched junction bases numbered 7, after V lost 6 bases and J lost 3 bases. The CDR3 DNA reads TGCGCCAGCACCGCCCGGGACAGGGACTACAATGAGCAGTTCTTC. It translates to CASTARDRDYNEQFF.

The chain recombines TRBV19 with TRBJ1-1; the match to TRBD1 covers 9 bases. This CDR3 contains 17 residues. V dropped 3 bases and J dropped 4; count of bases not matched to a gene: 12. Germline V lookup: CDR1 LNHDA, CDR2 SQIVND (reference sequence). The CDR3 nucleotides are TGTGCCAGTAGTATCGTCCCGGGACAGGGCGGAGGCACTGAAGCTTTCTTT. Protein sequence: CASSIVPGQGGGTEAFF.

This sequence joins TRBV7-2 and TRBJ1-5; D unresolved. Germline V gene lookup returns CDR1 SGHTA and CDR2 FQGNSA. The CDR3 is 14 amino acids. The V gene lost 6 bases and the J gene lost 1 base, with 10 bases spanning the gap. This chain's CDR3 is CASSKDPSNQPQHF. Written as DNA, the CDR3 is TGTGCCAGCAGTAAGGACCCCAGCAATCAGCCCCAGCATTTT.

This clone was counted once. The J gene is TRBJ2-3, the V gene TRBV4-2; 7 bases match TRBD2. The length of the CDR3 is 16 residues. J lost 2 bases, V lost 1 base, and 6 bases had no gene match. The germline CDR1 and CDR2 sequences are LGHNA and YNFKEQ. The CDR3 loop is CASSQAAGSSTDTQYF. DNA for the CDR3: TGTGCCAGCAGCCAAGCAGCGGGGTCGTCCACAGATACGCAGTATTTT.

This sequence joins TRBV6-5 and TRBJ2-7; D may be TRBD1 (6 bases). The V end lost 2 bases, the J end lost 2 bases, and 13 bases lay between the germline ends. Looked up from germline, CDR1 is MNHEY and CDR2 is SVGAGI. CDR3 size: 15 residues. CDR3 protein: CASSYGQGRPYEQYF. Written as DNA, the CDR3 is TGTGCCAGCAGTTACGGGCAGGGGCGCCCCTACGAGCAGTACTTC.

The chain uses TRBV11-2 and TRBJ1-1; 9 bases align to TRBD1. Germline trimming cut 6 bases from V and 5 bases from J; bases unmatched to any gene: 7. The CDR3 spans 14 residues. Germline CDR1 reads SGHAT; CDR2 reads FQNNGV. The CDR3 DNA follows: TGTGCCAGCAGTCCACAGGGGGCGACTACTGAAGCTTTCTTT. It translates to CASSPQGATTEAFF.

J is TRBJ2-2 and V is TRBV27; TRBD2 is a possible D gene (6 bases). There are 16 residues in the CDR3. V was pared by 7 bases and J by 2 bases, with 17 bases between. Germline V gene sequence: CDR1 MNHEY, CDR2 SMNVEV (reference sequence). The CDR3 loop reads CASMLGGARNTGELFF. CDR3 DNA sequence: TGTGCCAGCATGCTAGGAGGGGCGCGAAACACCGGGGAGCTGTTTTTT.